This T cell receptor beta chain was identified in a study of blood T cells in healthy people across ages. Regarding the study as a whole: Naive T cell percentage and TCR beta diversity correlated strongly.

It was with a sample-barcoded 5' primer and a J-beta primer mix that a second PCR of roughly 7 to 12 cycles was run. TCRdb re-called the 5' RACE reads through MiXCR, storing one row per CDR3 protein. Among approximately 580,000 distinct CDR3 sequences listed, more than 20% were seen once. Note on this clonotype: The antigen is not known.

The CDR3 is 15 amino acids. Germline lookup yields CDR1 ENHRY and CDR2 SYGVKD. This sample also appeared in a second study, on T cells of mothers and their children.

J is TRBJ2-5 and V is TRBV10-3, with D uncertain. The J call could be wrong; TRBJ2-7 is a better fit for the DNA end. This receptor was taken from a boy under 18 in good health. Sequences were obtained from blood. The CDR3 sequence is CAISESGLSGSEQYF. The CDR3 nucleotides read TGTGCCATCAGTGAGTCAGGGTTGTCAGGTAGCGAGCAGTACTTC.